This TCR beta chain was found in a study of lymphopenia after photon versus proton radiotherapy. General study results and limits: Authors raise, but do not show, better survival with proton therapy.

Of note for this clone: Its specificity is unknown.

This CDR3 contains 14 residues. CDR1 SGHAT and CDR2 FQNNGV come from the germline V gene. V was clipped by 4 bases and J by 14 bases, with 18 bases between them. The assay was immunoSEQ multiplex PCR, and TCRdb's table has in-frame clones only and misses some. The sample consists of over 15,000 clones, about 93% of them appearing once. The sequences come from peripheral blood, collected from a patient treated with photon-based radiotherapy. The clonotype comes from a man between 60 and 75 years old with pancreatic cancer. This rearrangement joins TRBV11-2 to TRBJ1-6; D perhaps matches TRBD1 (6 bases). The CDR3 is CASSWDMGIVSLHF. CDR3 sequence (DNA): TGTGCCAGCAGCTGGGACATGGGGATTGTTTCCCTCCACTTT.